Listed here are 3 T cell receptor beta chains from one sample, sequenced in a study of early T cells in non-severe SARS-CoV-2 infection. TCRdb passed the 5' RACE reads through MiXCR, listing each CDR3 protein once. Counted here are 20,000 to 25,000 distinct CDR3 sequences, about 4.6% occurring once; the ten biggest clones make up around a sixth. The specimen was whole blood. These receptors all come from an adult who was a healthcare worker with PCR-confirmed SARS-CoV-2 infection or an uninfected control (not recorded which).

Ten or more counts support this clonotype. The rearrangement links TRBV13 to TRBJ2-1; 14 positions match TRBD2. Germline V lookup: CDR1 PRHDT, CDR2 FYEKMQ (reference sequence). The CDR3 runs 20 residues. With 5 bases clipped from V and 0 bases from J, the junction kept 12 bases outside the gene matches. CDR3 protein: CASSIYKRTSGRSSYNEQFF. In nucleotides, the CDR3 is TGTGCCAGCAGCATATACAAAAGGACTAGCGGGAGGAGCTCCTACAATGAGCAGTTCTTC. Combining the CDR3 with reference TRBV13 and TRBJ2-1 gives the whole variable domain AAGVIQSPRHLIKEKRETATLKCYPIPRHDTVYWYQQGPGQDPQFLISFYEKMQSDKGSIPDRFSAQQFSDYHSELNMSSLELGDSALYFCASSIYKRTSGRSSYNEQFFGPGTRLTVL.

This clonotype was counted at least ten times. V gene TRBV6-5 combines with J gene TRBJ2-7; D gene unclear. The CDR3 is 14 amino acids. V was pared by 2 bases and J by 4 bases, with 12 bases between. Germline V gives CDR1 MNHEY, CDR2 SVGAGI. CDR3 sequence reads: CASSYGPSAYEQYF. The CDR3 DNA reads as TGTGCCAGCAGTTACGGTCCATCAGCATACGAGCAGTACTTC.

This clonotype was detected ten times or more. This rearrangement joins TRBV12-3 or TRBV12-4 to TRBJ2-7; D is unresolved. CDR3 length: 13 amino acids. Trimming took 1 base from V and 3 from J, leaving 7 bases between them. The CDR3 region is CASSLVSRYEQYF. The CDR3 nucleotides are TGTGCCAGCAGTTTAGTCTCCCGCTACGAGCAGTACTTC.